This TCR beta chain was recorded in a study of T cell responses to AZD1222 COVID-19 vaccine. This CDR3 has 13 amino acids. Per the germline V gene, CDR1 is MDHEN and CDR2 is SYDVKM. V was clipped by 6 bases and J by 7 bases; unmatched bases: 8. This table comes from immunoSEQ multiplex PCR, and its TCRdb copy is limited to in-frame clones, with some not included. The sample contains around 120,000 clones, 90% of which appear only once. This clonotype was sampled from an adult in good health. This specimen was peripheral blood, taken on day 0 of AZD1222 vaccination. The J gene is TRBJ2-7, the V gene TRBV28, with TRBD1 matching 8 bases. The CDR3 loop reads CASSPTGGREQYF. The CDR3, as DNA: TGTGCCAGCAGCCCCACAGGGGGGAGGGAGCAGTACTTC.